These 26 T cell receptor beta chains came from one sample sequenced in a study of response to subunit inactivated influenza vaccine. TCRdb re-analysed the RT-PCR reads in MiXCR, keeping a single row per CDR3 protein. The sample includes a few hundred thousand distinct CDR3 sequences, 21% seen only once; the top ten take about a tenth. The specimen comprised PBMCs from blood, sampled less than 22 months after vaccination. These receptors were taken from a man between 50 and 70 years old who received an inactivated influenza vaccine.

The rearrangement joins TRBV5-1 to TRBJ2-3; TRBD2 matches at 9 bases. Per germline, CDR1 SGHRS and CDR2 YFSETQ. Unmatched junction bases numbered 3, after V lost 0 bases and J lost 4 bases. The length of the CDR3 is 15 residues. CDR3 sequence: CASSLGGGASDTQYF. The CDR3 bases are TGCGCCAGCAGCTTGGGCGGGGGGGCCTCAGATACGCAGTATTTT.

This clonotype was counted a few times. The CDR3 region is CAIKGDAGELFF. The CDR3 DNA is TGTGCCATCAAGGGGGACGCCGGGGAGCTGTTTTTT. The rearrangement links TRBV10-3 to TRBJ2-2; tentative D call: TRBD1 (6 bases). Germline V gene data show CDR1 as ENHRY and CDR2 as SYGVKD. CDR3 length equals 12 residues. Trimming shortened V by 7 bases and J by 6 bases, and 9 bases separated the two germline ends.

This clonotype was recorded at least ten times. The chain recombines TRBV24-1 with TRBJ2-1, with 8 bases that match TRBD1. Germline CDR1 and CDR2: KGHDR and SFDVKD. The J segment lost 2 bases and the V segment lost 3 bases, leaving 2 bases of the junction unmatched. This CDR3 has 15 residues. The CDR3 DNA sequence: TGTGCCACCAGTGATGGACAGGGCGCCTACAATGAGCAGTTCTTC. This translates into CATSDGQGAYNEQFF.

V is TRBV5-1 and J is TRBJ2-3, with no clear D. The germline V gene encodes CDR1 SGHRS and CDR2 YFSETQ. The CDR3 runs to 14 residues. With 0 bases removed from V and 2 bases from J, the gap between germline ends came to 7 bases. CDR3 loop: CASSLESLTDTQYF. Written as DNA, the CDR3 is TGCGCCAGCAGCTTGGAATCCCTCACAGATACGCAGTATTTT.

The V call is TRBV4-3, the J call TRBJ1-3, with 7 bases lining up with TRBD1. CDR3 length: 16 residues. Germline V gene lookup returns CDR1 LGHNA and CDR2 YSLEER. Trimming removed 1 base from V and 3 bases from J; junction bases left unmatched: 6. In DNA form, the CDR3 reads TGCGCCAGCAGCCAAGCGACAGGGACAGTTGGAAACACCATATATTTT. Its translation is CASSQATGTVGNTIYF.

The chain couples TRBV7-9 to TRBJ1-1, with D uncertain. Germline CDR1 SEHNR, CDR2 FQNEAQ (reference sequence). V was cut by 0 bases and J by 1 base, with 12 bases left in between. This CDR3 contains 16 residues. The CDR3 region is CASSLALRFSNTEAFF. CDR3 coding DNA: TGTGCCAGCAGCTTAGCGCTTAGGTTCTCGAACACTGAAGCTTTCTTT.

J is TRBJ1-1 and V is TRBV20-1; no definite D call. V was clipped by 6 bases and J by 1 base, with 18 bases between them. The CDR3 sequence is 15 residues long. CDR1 and CDR2 from the germline V gene are DFQATT and SNEGSKA (reference sequence). The CDR3 DNA is TGCAGTGCCCCAGCGGGGATAATAGGGAACACTGAAGCTTTCTTT. It yields the protein CSAPAGIIGNTEAFF.

The sample holds many counts of this clonotype. The chain links TRBV29-1 to TRBJ1-5; TRBD1 agrees at 8 bases. This CDR3 has 15 amino acids. CDR1 is SQVTM and CDR2 is ANQGSEA in the germline V gene. The V segment lost 4 bases and the J segment 1 base; nucleotides outside the gene matches: 6. The CDR3 here is CSVALGTGSNQPQHF. CDR3 nucleotide sequence: TGCAGCGTTGCCCTTGGGACAGGCAGCAATCAGCCCCAGCATTTT.

This clonotype was counted many times. The chain uses TRBV3-1 and TRBJ1-3; no clear D. Trimming pared 0 bases from V and 0 bases from J, leaving 3 bases between. Germline V gives CDR1 LGHDT, CDR2 YNNKEL (reference sequence). The CDR3 extends over 14 amino acids. CDR3 sequence (DNA): TGTGCCAGCAGCCAAGACAGCTCTGGAAACACCATATATTTT. Translated, it gives CASSQDSSGNTIYF.

This clonotype showed up just a few times. V and J are TRBV6-2 or TRBV6-3 and TRBJ2-2; D is undetermined. CDR1 is MNHEY and CDR2 is SVGEGT in the germline V gene. The CDR3 spans 13 residues. V lost 1 base, J lost 6 bases, and 6 bases lay in between. CDR3: CASSYYSSGELFF. The CDR3 region has the DNA TGTGCCAGCAGTTACTACAGTTCCGGGGAGCTGTTTTTT.

This clonotype was seen repeatedly, ten times or more. This chain links TRBV29-1 with TRBJ1-2; possibly TRBD1 for D (6 bases). The V gene's germline CDR1 is SQVTM and CDR2 ANQGSEA. With 6 bases removed from V and 0 bases from J, the gap between germline ends came to 20 bases. The CDR3 runs to 16 residues. In DNA, the CDR3 is TGCAGCGTCGCTGGACAGCAAGAGAAGGCTAACTATGGCTACACCTTC. It translates to CSVAGQQEKANYGYTF.

CDR3 bases: TGTGCCAGCAAACCACAGAGCAGGGGGCCAGGTCAGCCCCAGCATTTT. This gives the protein CASKPQSRGPGQPQHF. The chain is built from TRBV6-1 and TRBJ1-5; TRBD1 matches at 8 bases. V shed 7 bases, J shed 6 bases, and the junction held 14 bases outside the gene matches. This CDR3 spans 16 amino acids. Looked up from germline, CDR1 is MNHNS and CDR2 is SASEGT.

V and J are TRBV6-1 and TRBJ1-2; no clear D gene. Trimming took off 8 bases at V and 7 bases at J, with 17 bases between the two ends. Germline V gives CDR1 MNHNS, CDR2 SASEGT. The CDR3 totals 13 residues. The CDR3 protein is CASGGWGGSGYTF. Written as DNA, the CDR3 is TGTGCCAGCGGAGGATGGGGAGGGTCTGGCTACACCTTC.

The chain links TRBV6-1 to TRBJ2-1, with 7 bases aligning to TRBD2. The junction had 6 bases not matched to a gene; V was cut back by 4 bases and J by 6 bases. The germline V gene encodes CDR1 MNHNS and CDR2 SASEGT. The length of the CDR3 is 14 residues. CDR3: CASSAFRGVNEQFF. The CDR3 DNA reads TGTGCCAGCAGTGCTTTTCGGGGGGTCAATGAGCAGTTCTTC.

Note on this clonotype: A read error may produce the germline difference seen at one junction end. The chain joins TRBV29-1 to TRBJ1-5; D perhaps matches TRBD1 (6 bases). This CDR3 comprises 13 residues. CDR1 and CDR2 from the germline V gene are SQVTM and ANQGSEA. CDR3 in DNA: TGCAGCGTTTCAGGGGATGATTATCAGGCCCAGCATTTT. It is translated as CSVSGDDYQAQHF.

This clonotype was observed a handful of times. The rearrangement uses TRBV7-9 and TRBJ2-3, with 9 bases identical to TRBD1. Germline CDR1 SEHNR, CDR2 FQNEAQ (reference sequence). After removal of 5 bases from V and 2 bases from J, the junction contained 5 bases not matched to a gene. This CDR3 is built from 15 residues. This chain's CDR3 is CASSHRDRVTDTQYF. The CDR3 bases are TGTGCCAGCAGCCACCGGGACAGGGTCACAGATACGCAGTATTTT.

This CDR3 reads CASSQGSLGANVLTF. In DNA form, the CDR3 reads TGTGCCAGCAGCCAGGGTTCCCTTGGGGCCAACGTCCTGACTTTC. The V and J genes are TRBV7-6 and TRBJ2-6, with TRBD1 as a possible D gene (5 bases). Trimming shortened V by 5 bases and J by 3 bases, and 11 bases separated the two germline ends. This CDR3 contains 15 residues. Germline lookup yields CDR1 SGHVS and CDR2 FNYEAQ.

The chain couples TRBV6-2 or TRBV6-3 to TRBJ2-1, with 9 nucleotides matching TRBD1. This CDR3 is built from 15 residues. V lost 2 bases, J lost 9 bases, and 8 bases stayed unmatched. In germline, CDR1 is MNHEY, CDR2 SVGEGT. CDR3 in DNA: TGTGCCAGCAGTTACCCGGGACAGGGAGTCACTGAGCAGTTCTTC. Translated: CASSYPGQGVTEQFF.

This clonotype was counted a few times. The CDR3 protein is CASSAAQGTPYNEQFF. The CDR3, as DNA: TGTGCCAGCAGTGCTGCGCAGGGAACCCCCTACAATGAGCAGTTCTTC. V gene TRBV28 combines with J gene TRBJ2-1, with D tentatively TRBD1 (5 bases). CDR1 is MDHEN, CDR2 SYDVKM, per germline. V was shortened by 5 bases and J by 2 bases, with 16 bases between the two germline ends. CDR3 length: 16 amino acids.

In its sample, this clonotype was seen a few times. J is TRBJ1-3 and V is TRBV25-1; D remains ambiguous. Germline CDR1 and CDR2: MGHDK and SYGVNS. The CDR3 is made up of 12 amino acids. Trimming took off 8 bases at V and 0 bases at J, with 5 bases between the two ends. The CDR3: CASHGSGNTIYF. In DNA, the CDR3 is TGTGCCAGCCACGGCTCTGGAAACACCATATATTTT.

This clonotype has more than one count but fewer than ten. V is TRBV29-1 and J is TRBJ2-2, with 11 bases aligning to TRBD1. The V segment lost 6 bases and the J segment 5 bases; nucleotides outside the gene matches: 5. Germline V gene sequence: CDR1 SQVTM, CDR2 ANQGSEA. This CDR3 contains 14 residues. The CDR3 loop reads CSVTGQGATGELFF. The CDR3 DNA reads as TGCAGCGTAACTGGACAGGGGGCTACCGGGGAGCTGTTTTTT.

This clonotype was counted only a few times. The rearrangement joins TRBV10-2 to TRBJ1-5, with D possibly TRBD1 on 6 matching bases. The CDR3 consists of 14 residues. Germline assignment: CDR1 WSHSY and CDR2 SAAADI. Trimming took off 7 bases at V and 4 bases at J, with 14 bases between the two ends. The CDR3 sequence: CASTLGGTNQPQHF. The DNA for the CDR3 is TGCGCCAGCACCCTCGGGGGGACAAATCAGCCCCAGCATTTT.

The rearrangement uses TRBV29-1 and TRBJ2-7; the match to TRBD2 covers 11 bases. Germline loops: CDR1 SQVTM, CDR2 ANQGSEA. The CDR3 runs to 13 residues. Trimming at V came to 7 bases and at J to 0 bases, leaving 2 bases not matched to a gene. Written as DNA, the CDR3 is TGCAGCGCAACTAGCGGGAGCTCCTACGAGCAGTACTTC. This translates into CSATSGSSYEQYF.

This clonotype has at least ten counts. V gene TRBV5-1 combines with J gene TRBJ1-2; 7 positions agree with TRBD1. Germline-derived CDR1 and CDR2 are SGHRS and YFSETQ. The V gene end was trimmed by 4 bases and the J gene end by 0 bases; junction bases not matched to a gene: 3. The length of the CDR3 is 14 residues. CDR3 in amino acids: CASSRDSTNYGYTF. In DNA form, the CDR3 reads TGCGCCAGCAGCCGGGACAGCACTAACTATGGCTACACCTTC.

The chain links TRBV7-2 to TRBJ1-6, with unresolved D. With 1 base removed from V and 3 bases from J, the gap between germline ends came to 4 bases. The CDR3 is 14 residues long. From germline, CDR1 is SGHTA and CDR2 FQGNSA. The CDR3 loop reads CASSLEDYNSPLHF. CDR3 sequence (DNA): TGTGCCAGCAGCTTAGAGGACTATAATTCACCCCTCCACTTT.

The gene calls are TRBV6-5 and TRBJ2-7; possibly TRBD1 for D (7 bases). The CDR3 is 15 residues long. CDR1 and CDR2 from the germline V gene are MNHEY and SVGAGI. V was shortened by 0 bases and J by 2 bases, with 11 bases between the two germline ends. The CDR3 sequence is CASSYSGGQAYEQYF. The CDR3 coding sequence is TGTGCCAGCAGTTACTCGGGAGGACAGGCCTACGAGCAGTACTTC.